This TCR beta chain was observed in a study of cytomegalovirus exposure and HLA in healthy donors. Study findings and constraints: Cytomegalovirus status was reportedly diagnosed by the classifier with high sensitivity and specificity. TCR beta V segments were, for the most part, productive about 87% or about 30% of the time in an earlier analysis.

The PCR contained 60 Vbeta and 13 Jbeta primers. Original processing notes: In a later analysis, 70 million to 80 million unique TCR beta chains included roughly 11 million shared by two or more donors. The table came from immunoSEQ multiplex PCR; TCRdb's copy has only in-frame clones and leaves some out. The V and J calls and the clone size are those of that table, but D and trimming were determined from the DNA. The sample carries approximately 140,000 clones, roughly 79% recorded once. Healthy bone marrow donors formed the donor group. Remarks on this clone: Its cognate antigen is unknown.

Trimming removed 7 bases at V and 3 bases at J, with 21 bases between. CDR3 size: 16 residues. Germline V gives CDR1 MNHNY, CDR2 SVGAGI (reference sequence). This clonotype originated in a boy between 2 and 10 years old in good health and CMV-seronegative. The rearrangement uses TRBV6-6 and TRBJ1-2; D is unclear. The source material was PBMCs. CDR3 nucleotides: TGTGCCAGCAACCACGCCGGGAGGGCAGGAGACTATGGCTACACCTTC. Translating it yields CASNHAGRAGDYGYTF.